Listed below are T cell receptor beta chains from one sample, sequenced in a study of shared T cell receptors in the human thymus. Assay: immunoSEQ multiplex PCR; the TCRdb copy retains only in-frame clones and omits some. The table has 500,000 to 550,000 clones, about 80% seen once. This sample was shared with a second study, whose subject was human thymus T cells.

The sequenced material came from thymocytes. These receptors were obtained from a boy in the first two years of life with a congenital heart defect. Both conserved end residues are part of each CDR3. The D gene is left open where the match is weak. Where a row states a size, it is once, few, many or the class of an expanded clone; other rows omit it.

j_gene: TRBJ1-2; d_gene: .; abundance: .; v_gene: TRBV27; CDR3aa: CASSFSEQSYGYTF; CDR3nt: TGTGCCAGCAGTTTTTCGGAACAGAGCTATGGCTACACCTTC
j_gene: TRBJ1-3; d_gene: .; abundance: .; v_gene: TRBV6-1; CDR3aa: CASSELYDSVSGNTIYF; CDR3nt: TGTGCCAGCAGTGAGTTGTACGACAGCGTCTCTGGAAACACCATATATTTT
j_gene: TRBJ2-7; d_gene: TRBD2; abundance: .; v_gene: TRBV30; CDR3aa: CAWSVSGSSYEQYF; CDR3nt: TGTGCCTGGAGTGTAAGCGGGAGCTCCTACGAGCAGTACTTC
j_gene: TRBJ2-2; d_gene: .; abundance: .; v_gene: TRBV19; CDR3aa: CASRPRGGRTGELFF; CDR3nt: TGTGCCAGTAGACCACGTGGGGGGAGGACCGGGGAGCTGTTTTTT
j_gene: TRBJ2-3; d_gene: .; abundance: .; v_gene: TRBV29-1; CDR3aa: CSVDGVSGRRDTQYF; CDR3nt: TGCAGCGTTGATGGGGTTTCAGGGCGCAGGGATACGCAGTATTTT
j_gene: TRBJ1-3; d_gene: TRBD1; abundance: .; v_gene: TRBV11-2; CDR3aa: CASSLVSDRGAGNTIYF; CDR3nt: TGTGCCAGCAGCTTAGTATCCGACAGGGGCGCTGGAAACACCATATATTTT
j_gene: TRBJ1-1; d_gene: TRBD1; abundance: .; v_gene: TRBV27; CDR3aa: CASRDRAGTEAFF; CDR3nt: TGTGCCAGCAGAGACAGGGCGGGCACTGAAGCTTTCTTT
j_gene: TRBJ2-2; d_gene: TRBD2; abundance: .; v_gene: TRBV11-2; CDR3aa: CASSLAGGAGELFF; CDR3nt: TGTGCCAGCAGCTTAGCGGGGGGGGCCGGGGAGCTGTTTTTT
j_gene: TRBJ2-7; d_gene: TRBD2; abundance: .; v_gene: TRBV25-1; CDR3aa: CASSEFREAGAPYEQYF; CDR3nt: TGTGCCAGCAGTGAATTTCGGGAAGCGGGGGCGCCCTACGAGCAGTACTTC
j_gene: TRBJ2-4; d_gene: .; abundance: .; v_gene: TRBV18; CDR3aa: CASSDSVGAKNIQYF; CDR3nt: TGTGCCAGCTCAGACTCGGTAGGAGCCAAAAACATTCAGTACTTC
j_gene: TRBJ2-7; d_gene: .; abundance: .; v_gene: TRBV7-3; CDR3aa: CASSLGPSDEQYF; CDR3nt: TGTGCCAGCAGCTTAGGCCCCAGCGACGAGCAGTACTTC
j_gene: TRBJ2-1; d_gene: TRBD2; abundance: .; v_gene: TRBV5-6; CDR3aa: CASSPGRDYQQFF; CDR3nt: TGTGCCAGCAGCCCGGGTAGGGACTACCAGCAGTTCTTC
j_gene: TRBJ2-7; d_gene: TRBD2; abundance: few; v_gene: TRBV11-2; CDR3aa: CASSLDWEGQREGEQYF; CDR3nt: TGTGCCAGCAGCTTAGATTGGGAAGGACAGCGGGAGGGCGAGCAGTACTTC
j_gene: TRBJ2-7; d_gene: TRBD2; abundance: few; v_gene: TRBV12-5; CDR3aa: CASGLFPLSGGGSLGPYEQYF; CDR3nt: TGTGCTAGTGGTTTGTTCCCCCTGAGCGGGGGTGGTTCGTTGGGGCCCTACGAGCAGTACTTC
j_gene: TRBJ1-1; d_gene: TRBD1; abundance: .; v_gene: TRBV27; CDR3aa: CASRMGQGAVTEAFF; CDR3nt: TGTGCCAGCAGAATGGGACAGGGGGCAGTCACTGAAGCTTTCTTT
j_gene: TRBJ2-5; d_gene: TRBD2; abundance: .; v_gene: TRBV5-4; CDR3aa: CASSLDGLAGVTQYF; CDR3nt: TGTGCCAGCAGCTTAGATGGACTAGCGGGAGTGACCCAGTACTTC
j_gene: TRBJ2-3; d_gene: TRBD2; abundance: .; v_gene: TRBV27; CDR3aa: CATGGDATDTQYF; CDR3nt: TGTGCCACCGGGGGGGATGCCACAGATACGCAGTATTTT
j_gene: TRBJ2-2; d_gene: .; abundance: .; v_gene: TRBV27; CDR3aa: CASNQGGTGELFF; CDR3nt: TGTGCCAGCAACCAAGGCGGCACCGGGGAGCTGTTTTTT
j_gene: TRBJ1-1; d_gene: TRBD1; abundance: few; v_gene: TRBV5-6; CDR3aa: CASSPGTGYEAFF; CDR3nt: TGTGCCAGCAGCCCAGGGACAGGCTATGAAGCTTTCTTT
j_gene: TRBJ2-7; d_gene: TRBD2; abundance: .; v_gene: TRBV2; CDR3aa: CASSEAESGRVYEQYF; CDR3nt: TGTGCCAGCAGTGAAGCCGAGAGCGGGAGAGTTTACGAGCAGTACTTC
j_gene: TRBJ1-2; d_gene: .; abundance: few; v_gene: TRBV2; CDR3aa: CASKIAPANYGYTF; CDR3nt: TGTGCCAGCAAGATCGCACCAGCTAACTATGGCTACACCTTC
j_gene: TRBJ2-5; d_gene: .; abundance: .; v_gene: TRBV7-8; CDR3aa: CASSLGQGQETQYF; CDR3nt: TGTGCCAGCAGCTTAGGGCAGGGTCAAGAGACCCAGTACTTC
j_gene: TRBJ2-7; d_gene: TRBD1; abundance: few; v_gene: TRBV10-3; CDR3aa: CAISEQGLTGTGSEQYF; CDR3nt: TGTGCCATCAGTGAGCAGGGCTTAACGGGGACAGGATCCGAGCAGTACTTC
j_gene: TRBJ2-3; d_gene: .; abundance: few; v_gene: TRBV7-9; CDR3aa: CASSSSQGRTQYF; CDR3nt: TGTGCCAGCAGCTCAAGCCAGGGTAGGACGCAGTATTTT
j_gene: TRBJ1-1; d_gene: .; abundance: .; v_gene: TRBV27; CDR3aa: CASSEEPTKDTEAFF; CDR3nt: TGTGCCAGCAGTGAGGAGCCCACGAAAGACACTGAAGCTTTCTTT
j_gene: TRBJ2-7; d_gene: .; abundance: once; v_gene: TRBV6-6; CDR3aa: CASSHTGTFPHEQYF; CDR3nt: TGTGCCAGCAGCCACACCGGGACATTCCCACACGAGCAGTACTTC
j_gene: TRBJ2-3; d_gene: .; abundance: .; v_gene: TRBV7-6; CDR3aa: CASSLARDSDTQYF; CDR3nt: TGTGCCAGCAGCTTAGCGCGAGACTCAGATACGCAGTATTTT
j_gene: TRBJ2-3; d_gene: .; abundance: few; v_gene: TRBV10-1; CDR3aa: CANKDCNTDTQYF; CDR3nt: TGCGCCAACAAGGACTGTAACACAGATACGCAGTATTTT
j_gene: TRBJ2-1; d_gene: TRBD2; abundance: .; v_gene: TRBV27; CDR3aa: CASNGGREVNEQFF; CDR3nt: TGTGCCAGCAACGGGGGGAGGGAAGTAAATGAGCAGTTCTTC
j_gene: TRBJ1-5; d_gene: TRBD1; abundance: .; v_gene: TRBV11-2; CDR3aa: CASSLGGRGNNQPQHF; CDR3nt: TGTGCCAGCAGCTTAGGTGGCAGGGGGAACAATCAGCCCCAGCATTTT
j_gene: TRBJ2-1; d_gene: TRBD1; abundance: .; v_gene: TRBV15; CDR3aa: CATSSGGTGGGGRNEQFF; CDR3nt: TGTGCCACCAGCAGTGGCGGGACAGGGGGCGGAGGAAGGAATGAGCAGTTCTTC
j_gene: TRBJ2-3; d_gene: TRBD2; abundance: .; v_gene: TRBV19; CDR3aa: CASSTGLAVHIDTQYF; CDR3nt: TGTGCCAGTAGTACCGGACTAGCGGTTCATATAGATACGCAGTATTTT
j_gene: TRBJ1-1; d_gene: .; abundance: .; v_gene: TRBV10-1; CDR3aa: CASSESPAPGVTEAFF; CDR3nt: TGCGCCAGCAGTGAGTCGCCGGCCCCAGGGGTCACTGAAGCTTTCTTT
j_gene: TRBJ2-2; d_gene: TRBD2; abundance: few; v_gene: TRBV7-9; CDR3aa: CASSVLAALNTGELFF; CDR3nt: TGTGCCAGCAGCGTACTAGCGGCCCTGAACACCGGGGAGCTGTTTTTT
j_gene: TRBJ1-2; d_gene: .; abundance: .; v_gene: TRBV4-1; CDR3aa: CASTSRGGDYGYTF; CDR3nt: TGCGCCAGCACAAGCAGAGGGGGGGACTATGGCTACACCTTC
j_gene: TRBJ2-7; d_gene: TRBD1; abundance: .; v_gene: TRBV19; CDR3aa: CASSISTGHEQYF; CDR3nt: TGTGCCAGTAGTATCTCGACAGGGCACGAGCAGTACTTC
j_gene: TRBJ2-7; d_gene: .; abundance: .; v_gene: TRBV2; CDR3aa: CASRARLLSMQYF; CDR3nt: TGTGCCAGCAGGGCCAGACTCCTCTCGATGCAGTACTTC
j_gene: TRBJ2-7; d_gene: TRBD2; abundance: .; v_gene: TRBV19; CDR3aa: CASSIASGRTKYEQYF; CDR3nt: TGTGCCAGTAGTATCGCTAGCGGGAGAACTAAATACGAGCAGTACTTC
j_gene: TRBJ2-2; d_gene: .; abundance: .; v_gene: TRBV12-5; CDR3aa: CASGLGESGELFF; CDR3nt: TGTGCTAGTGGTTTGGGGGAGAGCGGGGAGCTGTTTTTT
j_gene: TRBJ1-1; d_gene: .; abundance: .; v_gene: TRBV20-1; CDR3aa: CSASRDTEAFF; CDR3nt: TGCAGTGCTAGCAGGGACACTGAAGCTTTCTTT
j_gene: TRBJ2-7; d_gene: .; abundance: .; v_gene: TRBV18; CDR3aa: CASSPCWQGRHEQYF; CDR3nt: TGTGCCAGCTCACCATGTTGGCAGGGGCGTCACGAGCAGTACTTC
j_gene: TRBJ2-6; d_gene: TRBD1; abundance: once; v_gene: TRBV7-9; CDR3aa: CASSWRTGIDSGANVLTF; CDR3nt: TGTGCCAGCAGCTGGAGGACAGGGATAGACTCTGGGGCCAACGTCCTGACTTTC
j_gene: TRBJ2-7; d_gene: TRBD1; abundance: .; v_gene: TRBV7-9; CDR3aa: CASSPEGQGTSYEQYF; CDR3nt: TGTGCCAGCAGCCCCGAGGGACAGGGGACCTCCTACGAGCAGTACTTC
j_gene: TRBJ2-3; d_gene: TRBD1; abundance: .; v_gene: TRBV7-9; CDR3aa: CASSSWTGLADTQYF; CDR3nt: TGTGCCAGCAGCTCCTGGACAGGTCTTGCAGATACGCAGTATTTT
j_gene: TRBJ2-3; d_gene: TRBD1; abundance: .; v_gene: TRBV29-1; CDR3aa: CSVRDRAEGTQYF; CDR3nt: TGCAGCGTCCGGGACAGGGCGGAGGGTACGCAGTATTTT
j_gene: TRBJ2-5; d_gene: TRBD2; abundance: .; v_gene: TRBV28; CDR3aa: CASSPPGLAGETQYF; CDR3nt: TGTGCCAGCAGTCCCCCGGGACTAGCGGGGGAGACCCAGTACTTC
j_gene: TRBJ2-7; d_gene: TRBD2; abundance: .; v_gene: TRBV4-2; CDR3aa: CASSQATSGRVGYEQYF; CDR3nt: TGTGCCAGCAGCCAAGCGACTAGCGGGAGAGTCGGGTACGAGCAGTACTTC
j_gene: TRBJ2-5; d_gene: TRBD1; abundance: .; v_gene: TRBV9; CDR3aa: CASSVVEGGGSETQYF; CDR3nt: TGTGCCAGCAGCGTAGTAGAAGGGGGCGGTTCTGAGACCCAGTACTTC
j_gene: TRBJ2-5; d_gene: .; abundance: .; v_gene: TRBV5-4; CDR3aa: CASSPDNQETQYF; CDR3nt: TGTGCCAGCAGCCCGGACAACCAAGAGACCCAGTACTTC
j_gene: TRBJ2-7; d_gene: TRBD2; abundance: few; v_gene: TRBV7-8; CDR3aa: CASSLDHTSGRPYEQYF; CDR3nt: TGTGCCAGCAGCCTTGACCATACTAGCGGGAGACCCTACGAGCAGTACTTC